Listed here are 26 T cell receptor beta chains from one sample, sequenced in a study of early T cells in non-severe SARS-CoV-2 infection. In TCRdb, the 5' RACE reads were re-called with MiXCR into one record per CDR3 protein. The sample has 45,000 or so distinct CDR3 sequences, roughly 7.3% seen once; the top ten hold more than 7.5%. Sequencing was done on a sample of whole blood. These receptors originate from an adult who was a healthcare worker with PCR-confirmed SARS-CoV-2 infection or an uninfected control (not recorded which).

This clonotype was recorded at least ten times. J is TRBJ2-5 and V is TRBV6-5, with a possible D match to TRBD1 (7 bases). The CDR3 sequence is 13 residues long. V was trimmed by 10 bases and J by 12 bases, leaving 24 bases between them. CDR1 is MNHEY, CDR2 SVGAGI, per germline. This CDR3 is CATLGTAGGSEYF. The CDR3 DNA sequence: TGTGCCACCTTAGGGACAGCGGGTGGCTCGGAGTACTTC.

The sample holds a few counts of this clonotype. The rearrangement joins TRBV13 to TRBJ1-1; 8 bases match TRBD1. Trimming removed 5 bases from V and 8 bases from J; junction bases left unmatched: 4. Germline V CDR1 and CDR2: PRHDT, FYEKMQ (reference sequence). This CDR3 region has 12 residues. Here the CDR3 reads CASSLGQGEAFF. Written as DNA, the CDR3 is TGTGCCAGCAGCCTCGGACAGGGAGAAGCTTTCTTT.

Ten or more counts support this clonotype. The V gene is TRBV7-9, the J gene TRBJ2-3; tentatively, D is TRBD1 or TRBD2 (5 bases each). The germline V gene encodes CDR1 SEHNR and CDR2 FQNEAQ (reference sequence). The length of the CDR3 is 17 residues. V lost 5 bases and J 0 bases, leaving 18 bases between the germline ends. The CDR3 DNA is TGTGCCAGCAGCCCCTCTAATGGGGGACCTAGCACAGATACGCAGTATTTT. It specifies CASSPSNGGPSTDTQYF.

The genes are TRBV24-1 and TRBJ2-3; tentatively, D is TRBD2 (6 bases). CDR1 KGHDR and CDR2 SFDVKD come from the germline V gene. Trimming shortened V by 4 bases and J by 3 bases, and 13 bases separated the two germline ends. The CDR3 runs to 15 residues. DNA of the CDR3: TGTGCCACCAGTGAAGCTCTGGAGGGGACAGATACGCAGTATTTT. This gives the protein CATSEALEGTDTQYF.

This clonotype was counted once. The rearrangement uses TRBV6-2 or TRBV6-3 and TRBJ1-6; D gene uncertain. CDR1 is MNHEY and CDR2 is SVGEGT in the germline V gene. The CDR3 sequence is 12 residues long. V was cut by 3 bases and J by 8 bases, with 5 bases left in between. The CDR3, as DNA: TGTGCCAGCAGTTATAGAGATTCACCCCTCCACTTT. This gives the protein CASSYRDSPLHF.

At least ten counts were recorded for this clonotype. The V and J genes are TRBV7-2 and TRBJ1-2; no reliable D call. This CDR3 spans 10 amino acids. The germline V gene has CDR1 SGHTA and CDR2 FQGNSA. Trimming shortened V by 8 bases and J by 4 bases, and 5 bases separated the two germline ends. CDR3 in DNA: TGTGCCAGCGGGGTCTATGGCTACACCTTC. Translation: CASGVYGYTF.

This clonotype was counted between two and nine times. The chain carries TRBV28 and TRBJ2-3, with TRBD2 matching 12 bases. The CDR3 runs to 16 residues. Germline-derived CDR1 and CDR2 are MDHEN and SYDVKM. V was clipped by 0 bases and J by 4 bases; unmatched bases: 2. CDR3 region: CASSLWASGGADTQYF. In DNA, the CDR3 is TGTGCCAGCAGTTTATGGGCTAGCGGGGGGGCAGATACGCAGTATTTT.

This clonotype has just a few counts. V usage is TRBV6-5 and J usage is TRBJ1-1; tentative D call: TRBD1 (6 bases). Germline values: CDR1 MNHEY, CDR2 SVGAGI. Trimming took off 6 bases at V and 5 bases at J, with 13 bases between the two ends. The CDR3 covers 13 residues. The CDR3 coding sequence is TGTGCCAGCAGCAACAGGGTCGATACTGAAGCTTTCTTT. As protein: CASSNRVDTEAFF.

About this clonotype itself: A junction end diverges from the germline sequence, so it may reflect a read error. The chain employs TRBV28 and TRBJ1-1; the D is unclear. This CDR3 region has 13 residues. The germline gives CDR1 MDHEN, CDR2 SYDVKM. Written as DNA, the CDR3 is TGTGCCAGCAGCGGACCGCAGAACACTGAAGCTCTCTTT. Amino acid sequence: CASSGPQNTEALF.

There are many counts of this clonotype. The chain recombines TRBV29-1 with TRBJ2-3, with 8 bases fitting TRBD1. V was clipped by 7 bases and J by 5 bases; unmatched bases: 8. The V gene's germline CDR1 is SQVTM and CDR2 ANQGSEA. This CDR3 spans 13 amino acids. The CDR3 DNA reads TGCAGCGCGGACAGGGAGAAGGAAGATACGCAGTATTTT. It specifies CSADREKEDTQYF.

This clonotype was detected only a few times. The V gene is TRBV5-1, the J gene TRBJ2-6, with no clear D. This CDR3 comprises 14 residues. Trimming shortened V by 4 bases and J by 0 bases, and 5 bases separated the two germline ends. Germline CDR1 and CDR2: SGHRS and YFSETQ. CDR3 sequence: CASSPVSGANVLTF. For the CDR3, the DNA is TGCGCCAGCAGCCCCGTCTCTGGGGCCAACGTCCTGACTTTC.

This clonotype was recorded many times. The chain recombines TRBV7-9 with TRBJ2-3; D perhaps matches TRBD1 (5 bases). The CDR3 extends over 15 amino acids. The germline CDR1 and CDR2 sequences are SEHNR and FQNEAQ (reference sequence). V lost 7 bases, J lost 2 bases, and 16 bases lay in between. DNA for the CDR3: TGTGCCAGCACCGATACAGGTCCCTACACAGATACGCAGTATTTT. This encodes CASTDTGPYTDTQYF.

The chain couples TRBV12-3 or TRBV12-4 to TRBJ2-1; unclear D gene. The CDR3 runs to 14 residues. Trimming removed 7 bases at V and 0 bases at J, with 10 bases between. CDR3 loop: CASTDLLSYNEQFF. The CDR3 coding sequence is TGTGCCAGCACCGACTTGCTCTCCTACAATGAGCAGTTCTTC.

V is TRBV29-1 and J is TRBJ2-7, with 10 nucleotides matching TRBD1. CDR3 size: 14 residues. The germline CDR1 and CDR2 sequences are SQVTM and ANQGSEA. Losses at the gene ends were 6 bases for V and 3 bases for J; bases not matched to a gene: 8. The CDR3 DNA reads TGCAGCGTCTATGGGACAGGGGTAGACTACGAGCAGTACTTC. Protein product: CSVYGTGVDYEQYF.

This clonotype was detected a few times. The gene calls are TRBV20-1 and TRBJ2-1; maybe TRBD1 (6 bases). This CDR3 spans 14 amino acids. V lost 6 bases, J lost 0 bases, and 12 bases lay in between. The germline CDR1 and CDR2 sequences are DFQATT and SNEGSKA (reference sequence). In DNA, the CDR3 is TGCAGTGCGCCTAGGACAGCCTCCTACAATGAGCAGTTCTTC. Residues: CSAPRTASYNEQFF.

Only a few counts were recorded for this clonotype. The J gene is TRBJ1-1, the V gene TRBV7-6; 7 positions match TRBD1. The CDR3 runs to 14 residues. The germline gives CDR1 SGHVS, CDR2 FNYEAQ. Losses at the gene ends were 5 bases for V and 5 bases for J; bases not matched to a gene: 8. The CDR3 nucleotides read TGTGCCAGCAGCACCATCACAGGGGATACTGAAGCTTTCTTT. As protein: CASSTITGDTEAFF.

The V gene is TRBV29-1, the J gene TRBJ2-1; 7 bases are shared with TRBD2. This CDR3 has 16 amino acids. Looked up from germline, CDR1 is SQVTM and CDR2 is ANQGSEA. Trimming removed 6 bases from V and 8 bases from J; junction bases left unmatched: 19. This chain's CDR3 is CSVHRIQTGLIDEQFF. The CDR3 DNA sequence: TGCAGCGTCCACCGGATCCAAACGGGACTAATCGATGAGCAGTTCTTC.

Ten or more counts support this clonotype. This chain connects TRBV7-2 to TRBJ1-3, with D unclear. This CDR3 comprises 13 residues. Germline lookup yields CDR1 SGHTA and CDR2 FQGNSA. V was cut by 1 base and J by 8 bases, with 9 bases left in between. The CDR3 sequence: CASSLGGLDTIYF. The CDR3 DNA reads TGTGCCAGCAGCTTAGGAGGGTTGGACACCATATATTTT.

Note on this clonotype: One junction end does not reproduce the germline sequence, and a read error may be involved. The chain uses TRBV6-5 and TRBJ1-3, with D tentatively TRBD1 (5 bases). In germline, CDR1 is MNHEY, CDR2 SVGAGI. CDR3 size: 16 residues. The CDR3 sequence is CASSYGAGRSENTIYF. In DNA form, the CDR3 reads TGTGCCAGCAGTTACGGGGCAGGGCGATCTGAAAACACCATATATTTT.

This clonotype was seen more than once but under ten times. V usage is TRBV29-1 and J usage is TRBJ2-5, with D maybe TRBD2 (5 bases). The germline gives CDR1 SQVTM, CDR2 ANQGSEA. This CDR3 is built from 13 residues. Deletions cut 4 bases from V and 1 base from J, with 10 bases between. CDR3 loop: CSVGGLFQETQYF. The CDR3 DNA sequence: TGCAGCGTTGGAGGACTCTTCCAAGAGACCCAGTACTTC.

The table lists this clonotype with a few counts. The gene calls are TRBV4-3 and TRBJ2-7; D is perhaps TRBD1 (5 bases). Deletions cut 5 bases from V and 2 bases from J, with 16 bases between. CDR3 length: 15 residues. The germline V gene has CDR1 LGHNA and CDR2 YSLEER. The CDR3 DNA follows: TGCGCCAGCAGCGAGATAGGGGAAATCACCTACGAGCAGTACTTC. Its translation: CASSEIGEITYEQYF.

Ten or more counts support this clonotype. The chain employs TRBV28 and TRBJ2-5; D is ambiguous. Germline CDR1 reads MDHEN; CDR2 reads SYDVKM. The CDR3 covers 14 residues. V was cut by 4 bases and J by 2 bases, with 11 bases left in between. This CDR3 reads CASSWSTLQETQYF. The DNA of the CDR3 is TGTGCCAGCAGTTGGAGTACCTTGCAAGAGACCCAGTACTTC.

This clonotype came up many times. The chain uses TRBV20-1 and TRBJ1-2; D uncertain. CDR1 is DFQATT, CDR2 SNEGSKA, per germline (reference sequence). The CDR3 has 12 amino acids. Trimming removed 3 bases from V and 4 bases from J, with 9 bases in between. Here the CDR3 reads CSASEQFYGYTF. In DNA form, the CDR3 reads TGCAGTGCTAGTGAACAGTTCTATGGCTACACCTTC.

Only a few counts were recorded for this clonotype. V usage is TRBV9 and J usage is TRBJ2-5; the D is unclear. Germline V CDR1 and CDR2: SGDLS, YYNGEE. V dropped 4 bases and J dropped 9 bases, with 19 bases sitting between them. This CDR3 is built from 14 residues. CDR3 region: CASSPDQTPRAQYF. CDR3 bases: TGTGCCAGCAGCCCTGATCAAACCCCAAGGGCCCAGTACTTC.

The gene calls are TRBV4-3 and TRBJ1-4; D remains ambiguous. Trimming took off 0 bases at V and 8 bases at J, with 16 bases between the two ends. The germline V gene encodes CDR1 LGHNA and CDR2 YSLEER. The CDR3 totals 16 residues. The CDR3 is CASSQDRRQSPEKLFF. The CDR3 DNA follows: TGCGCCAGCAGCCAAGATCGGCGGCAAAGTCCGGAAAAACTGTTTTTT.

CDR3 protein: CAISEGGTRTPTDTQYF. The DNA of the CDR3 is TGTGCCATCAGTGAAGGGGGGACTAGAACGCCGACAGATACGCAGTATTTT. This chain connects TRBV10-3 to TRBJ2-3; TRBD2 matches 8 bases. The CDR3 loop spans 17 amino acids. Germline-derived CDR1 and CDR2 are ENHRY and SYGVKD. J gave up 3 bases and V 3 bases, and 11 bases lay outside the gene matches.